This T cell receptor beta chain came from a study of cytomegalovirus exposure and HLA in healthy donors. Looking at the study overall: Unique TCRs numbering around 85 million, obtained from HLA-typed donors, made up an early data release.

PCR employed 60 Vbeta and 13 Jbeta primers. Clones were read by immunoSEQ multiplex PCR, and TCRdb kept only the in-frame ones, dropping some. The sample records some 130,000 clones, approximately 80% being singletons. Germline CDR1 and CDR2: WNHNN and SYGVQD (reference sequence). Trimming stripped 4 bases from V and 0 bases from J, with 6 bases between. The CDR3 totals 14 residues. The study sampled nominally healthy donors, though unrecorded immune exposures were likely. Study-wide points: Exclusion as indistinguishable affected some V segments, including TRBV6-2 and TRBV6-3.

Concerning this clone itself: Its antigen remains unidentified.

Sample: PBMCs. This TCR was sampled from a man aged 18 to 29 in good health and CMV-seronegative. The rearrangement links TRBV10-1 to TRBJ2-2; D possibly corresponds to TRBD1 (5 bases). The CDR3 spells CASSGTTNTGELFF. The CDR3 DNA is TGCGCCAGCAGTGGGACAACGAACACCGGGGAGCTGTTTTTT.